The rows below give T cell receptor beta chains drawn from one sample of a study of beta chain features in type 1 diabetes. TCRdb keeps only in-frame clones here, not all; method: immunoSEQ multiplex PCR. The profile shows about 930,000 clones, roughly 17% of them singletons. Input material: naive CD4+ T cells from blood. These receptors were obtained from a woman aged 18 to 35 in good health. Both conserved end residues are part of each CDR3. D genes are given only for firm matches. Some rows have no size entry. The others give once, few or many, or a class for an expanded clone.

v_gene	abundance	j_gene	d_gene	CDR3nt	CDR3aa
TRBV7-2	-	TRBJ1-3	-	TGTGCCAGCAGCCCTATAGGACACGGGGTTGGAAACACCATATATTTT	CASSPIGHGVGNTIYF
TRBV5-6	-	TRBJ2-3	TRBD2	TGTGCCAGCAGCTTGGTGACTAGCGGGATGTATACAGATACGCAGTATTTT	CASSLVTSGMYTDTQYF
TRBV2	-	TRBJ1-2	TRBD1	TGTGCCAGCAGGACTGACAGGGTCAACCATGGCTACACCTTC	CASRTDRVNHGYTF
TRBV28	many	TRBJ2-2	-	TGTGCCAGCAGTTTAAACACCGGGGAGCTGTTTTTT	CASSLNTGELFF
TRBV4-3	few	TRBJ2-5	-	TGCGCCAGCAGCCAAGATGGATCCGGGGAGACCCAGTACTTC	CASSQDGSGETQYF
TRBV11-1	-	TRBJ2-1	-	TGTGCCAGCAGCGACCGTTTACGACTTGTGGGCCTTCAATGGGAGCAGTTCTTC	CASSDRLRLVGLQWEQFF
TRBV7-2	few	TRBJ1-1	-	TGTGCCAGCAGCTTATTGCCAGGGTACACTGAAGCTTTCTTT	CASSLLPGYTEAFF
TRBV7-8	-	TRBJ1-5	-	TGTGCCAGCAGCCCGTTTTTTAGCAATCAGCCCCAGCATTTT	CASSPFFSNQPQHF
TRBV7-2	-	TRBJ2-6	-	TGTGCCAGCAGCTTACCCTCTGGGGCCAACGTCCTGACTTTC	CASSLPSGANVLTF
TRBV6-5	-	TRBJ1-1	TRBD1	TGTGCCAGCAGAAGGACAGGGGCGAACACTGAAGCTTTCTTT	CASRRTGANTEAFF
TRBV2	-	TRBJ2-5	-	TGTGCCAGCAGTAAACAAGAGACCCAGTACTTC	CASSKQETQYF
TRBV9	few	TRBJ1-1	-	TGTGCCAGCAGCGTAGCTTATGCCACTGAAGCTTTCTTT	CASSVAYATEAFF
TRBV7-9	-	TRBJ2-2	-	TGTGCCAGCAGCTTAGAGGGCCCCCGGGAGCTGTTTTTT	CASSLEGPRELFF
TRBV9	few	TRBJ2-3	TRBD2	TGTGCCAGCACCCCGGGACTAGCGGCCACAGATACGCAGTATTTT	CASTPGLAATDTQYF
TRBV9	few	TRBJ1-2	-	TGTGCCAGCATCCCCAGGTGGGGAGGGAATGGCTACACCTTC	CASIPRWGGNGYTF
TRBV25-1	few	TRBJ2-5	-	TGTGCCGGCAGTGAATTGGCGGGGGCCCAAGAGACCCAGTACTTC	CAGSELAGAQETQYF
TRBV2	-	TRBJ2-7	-	TGTGCCAGCACGGGACAAGTAGCCTACGAGCAGTACTTC	CASTGQVAYEQYF
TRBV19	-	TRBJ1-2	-	TGTGCCAGTAGTATAGCCGCAGGGGCGCTCTATGGCTACACCTTC	CASSIAAGALYGYTF
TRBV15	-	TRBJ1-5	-	TGTGCCACCAGCAGTGGGAGGGGGGGTCAGCCCCAGCATTTT	CATSSGRGGQPQHF
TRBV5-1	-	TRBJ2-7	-	TGCGCCAGCAGCTTGTCAGGACATGGGTACGAGCAGTACTTC	CASSLSGHGYEQYF
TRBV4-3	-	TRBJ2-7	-	TGCGCCAGCAGCCTCGCTCTCGGCTCGGGCGAGCAGTACTTC	CASSLALGSGEQYF
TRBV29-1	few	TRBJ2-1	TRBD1	TGCAGCGTTGTAGGCCAGGGGGCCTGGTCTAGAAGGGGTAGCTCCTACAATGAGCAGTTCTTC	CSVVGQGAWSRRGSSYNEQFF
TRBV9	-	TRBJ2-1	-	TGTGCCAGCAGCGCCGGCCCTAGCTCCTACAATGAGCAGTTCTTC	CASSAGPSSYNEQFF
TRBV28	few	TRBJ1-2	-	TGTGCCAGCAGTTCTACCCTCTATGGCTACACCTTC	CASSSTLYGYTF
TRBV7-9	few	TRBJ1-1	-	TGTGCCAGCAGCTGGGACTACGGAACATCTGAAGCTTTCTTT	CASSWDYGTSEAFF
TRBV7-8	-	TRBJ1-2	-	TGTGCCAGCAGCTTATCACAGTACGACTATGGCTACACCTTC	CASSLSQYDYGYTF
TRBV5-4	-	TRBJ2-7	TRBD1	TGTGCCAGCAGCTACCCGGGACAGGGGGGCCCCTACGAGCAGTACTTC	CASSYPGQGGPYEQYF
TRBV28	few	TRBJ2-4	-	TGTGCCAGCGGCTATCGCATTGTGAAAAACATTCAGTACTTC	CASGYRIVKNIQYF
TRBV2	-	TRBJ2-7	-	TGTGCCAGCAGTATACGGGTCTACGAGCAGTACTTC	CASSIRVYEQYF
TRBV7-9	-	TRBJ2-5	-	TGTGCCAGCAGCTTAGATAGGACCCAGTACTTC	CASSLDRTQYF
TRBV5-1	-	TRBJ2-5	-	TGCGCCAGCAGTTTCCAAGAGACCCAGTACTTC	CASSFQETQYF
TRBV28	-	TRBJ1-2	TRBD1	TGTGCCAGCAGTTTAGGGACAGCGGTTGGGGGCTACACCTTC	CASSLGTAVGGYTF
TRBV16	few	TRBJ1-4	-	TGTGCCAGCAGCCAAATCCCTAATGAAAAACTGTTTTTT	CASSQIPNEKLFF
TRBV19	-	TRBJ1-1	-	TGTGCCAGTAGTCTCAGGGAGAACACTGAAGCTTTCTTT	CASSLRENTEAFF
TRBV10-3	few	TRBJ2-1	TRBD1	TGTGCCATCAGTGTTCAAGGACAGGGCTCCTACAATGAGCAGTTCTTC	CAISVQGQGSYNEQFF
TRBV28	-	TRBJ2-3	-	TGTGCCAGCAGTAATACCCCGAAAGATACGCAGTATTTT	CASSNTPKDTQYF
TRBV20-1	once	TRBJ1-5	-	TGCAGTGCTAGAGGACAGTGGGCCCAGCATTTT	CSARGQWAQHF
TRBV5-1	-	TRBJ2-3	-	TGCGCCAGCAGCTTGCAACAGGGGGGGCCAGATACGCAGTATTTT	CASSLQQGGPDTQYF
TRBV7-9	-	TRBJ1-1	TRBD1	TGTGCCAGCAGCCCGAGGACAGGGAACACTGAAGCTTTCTTT	CASSPRTGNTEAFF
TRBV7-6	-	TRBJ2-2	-	TGTGCCAGCAGCTTAGTAGGTGCGGGCACGCACACCGGGGAGCTGTTTTTT	CASSLVGAGTHTGELFF
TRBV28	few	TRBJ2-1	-	TGTGCCAGCAGTTTGAGATACGTCTTAGGGGATGAGCAGTTCTTC	CASSLRYVLGDEQFF
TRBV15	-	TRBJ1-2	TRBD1	TGTGCCACCAGCAGAGCGGACAGGAACTATGGCTACACCTTC	CATSRADRNYGYTF
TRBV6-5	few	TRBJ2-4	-	TGTGCCAGCAGGATGGAGGGATTTGGAAACATTCAGTACTTC	CASRMEGFGNIQYF
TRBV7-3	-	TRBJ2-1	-	TGTGCCAGCAGCCCAGGTACGGGGATGGGAAACAATGAGCAGTTCTTC	CASSPGTGMGNNEQFF
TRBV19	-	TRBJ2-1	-	TGTGCCAGTAGTATTGGCAGGTACAATGAGCAGTTCTTC	CASSIGRYNEQFF
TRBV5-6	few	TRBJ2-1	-	TGTGCCAGCAGCTTGGCCGGGGGCGGTAAACAGTTCTTC	CASSLAGGGKQFF
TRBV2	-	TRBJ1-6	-	TGTGCCAGCAGTTCCCGGGACACCGATAATTCACCCCTCCACTTT	CASSSRDTDNSPLHF
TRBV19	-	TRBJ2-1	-	TGTGCCAGTTCTAGAGGCTCGGACAATGAGCAGTTCTTC	CASSRGSDNEQFF
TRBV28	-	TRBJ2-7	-	TGTGCCAGCAGCCTCAGGGGACCCGACTCCTACGAGCAGCACTTC	CASSLRGPDSYEQHF
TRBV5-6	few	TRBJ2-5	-	TGTGCCAGCAGCCCCGAGGGAGCGGTTTATGAGACCCAGTACTTC	CASSPEGAVYETQYF
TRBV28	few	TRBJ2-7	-	TGTGCCAGCAGTTTAATTGACAGCGCCTACGAGCAGTACTTC	CASSLIDSAYEQYF
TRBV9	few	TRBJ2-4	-	TGTGCCAGCAGCGCCGGGTGGGGCAAAAACATTCAGTACTTC	CASSAGWGKNIQYF
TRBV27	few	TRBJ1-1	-	TGTGCCAGCAGTCTACGACCTGACCAAATGAACACTGAAGCTTTCTTT	CASSLRPDQMNTEAFF
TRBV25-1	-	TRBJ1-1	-	TGTGCCAGCAGTGCCCACAGCATGAACACTGAAGCTTTCTTT	CASSAHSMNTEAFF